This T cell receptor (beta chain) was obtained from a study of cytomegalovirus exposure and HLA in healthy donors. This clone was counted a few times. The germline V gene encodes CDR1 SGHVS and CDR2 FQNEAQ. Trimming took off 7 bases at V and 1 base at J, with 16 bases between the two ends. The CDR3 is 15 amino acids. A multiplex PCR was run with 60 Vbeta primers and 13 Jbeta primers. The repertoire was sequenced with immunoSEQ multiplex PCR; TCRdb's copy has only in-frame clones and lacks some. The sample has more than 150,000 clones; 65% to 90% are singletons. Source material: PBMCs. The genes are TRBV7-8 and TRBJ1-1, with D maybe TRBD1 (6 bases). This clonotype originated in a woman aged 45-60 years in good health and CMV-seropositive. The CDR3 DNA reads TGTGCCAGCACCCGAGGGGGATCCCGGAACACTGAAGCTTTCTTT. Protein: CASTRGGSRNTEAFF.